Here is one TCR beta chain with its context. Its antigen has not been determined. Qualities for individual bases were not recorded, and no much larger clone is one base off. The sample is drawn from a study of preoperative IRX-2 immunotherapy in early breast cancer (dated by TCRdb to between 2018 and 2020). CDR1 and CDR2, per the germline V gene, are SGHTA and FQGTGA. Germline trimming: 4 bases from V, 3 bases from J; junction bases outside gene matches: 8. The CDR3 spans 15 residues, from the cysteine through the phenylalanine. Just the 45-base CDR3 DNA is kept, in frame starting at base 1. Libraries came from the immunoSEQ multiplex PCR assay. TCRdb retrieved this table from immuneACCESS and kept in-frame rearrangements only. Not all clones are present; in checked studies, unresolved V genes account for under half, and no reason is known for the remainder. Recorded for this sample are 24,000 or so clones; about 87% of them occurred a single time. The ten largest account for around 28% of the sample.

In light of the paper, this sample's treatment or condition label describes: preoperative locoregional IRX-2 cytokine immunotherapy. The samples were obtained from a phase Ib study that tested preoperative, locoregional IRX-2 cytokine immunotherapy designed to prime immune responses. Donors were patients with early-stage breast cancer who received IRX-2 before surgery. This sequence uses TRBV7-3 and TRBJ1-2; 7 bases in the middle match TRBD1. Here the sequenced sample was tumor tissue, taken after IRX-2 immunotherapy. This clonotype was obtained from a human donor with breast cancer. This receptor carries the CDR3 CASSSPAGGDYGYTF. In nucleotides, the sequence is TGTGCCAGCAGCTCTCCCGCAGGGGGGGACTATGGCTACACCTTC. With the rest looked up from the reference TRBV7-3 and TRBJ1-2 genes rather than sequenced, the full variable domain is GAGVSQTPSNKVTEKGKYVELRCDPISGHTALYWYRQSLGQGPEFLIYFQGTGAADDSGLPNDRFFAVRPEGSVSTLKIQRTERGDSAVYLCASSSPAGGDYGYTFGSGTRLTVV.